The 22 T cell receptor beta chains below were found in one sample sequenced in a study of blood T cells in healthy people across ages (dated by TCRdb to 2015 to 2017). Library construction relied on 5' RACE. The sequencer listed for this sample is Illumina HiSeq 2500. A second roughly 6 to 12 cycle PCR used a sample-barcoded 5' primer and a J-beta primer mix. TCRdb itself trimmed the public reads at Q25 with fastp, ran MiXCR and retained productive beta chains. Rows with a matching CDR3 protein are joined into one entry that keeps the most common DNA and genes. For this sample there are about 640,000 distinct CDR3 sequences; around 31% appear just once. The top ten clonotypes cover 15% to 18% of the sample. The specimen sequenced was blood. The receptor set was obtained from a woman aged 80 or over in good health.

Points on this clonotype: A much larger clonotype is one base distant, so this may be a read error. This chain connects TRBV20-1 to TRBJ1-1, with 8 nucleotides matching TRBD1. The V gene's germline CDR1 is DFQATT and CDR2 SNEGSKA (reference sequence). The V and J ends lost 8 bases and 6 bases, in that order; junction bases with no gene match: 11. This CDR3 contains 13 residues. The CDR3 DNA is TGCAGTTCAACCTGGACAGGGCACCCTGAAGCTTTCTTT. It is translated as CSSTWTGHPEAFF.

This clonotype has just one count. This may arise from a read error, as a much more abundant clone is one base away. The V and J genes are TRBV28 and TRBJ2-7; 9 nucleotides match TRBD2. There are 16 residues in the CDR3. Germline V gene sequence: CDR1 MDHEN, CDR2 SYDVKM. J lost 3 bases, V lost 5 bases, and 11 bases had no gene match. The DNA of the CDR3 is TGTGCCAGCAGTCCAACCGGGGCTAGCGGGGTCTACGAGCAGTACTTC. It encodes CASSPTGASGVYEQYF.

This clonotype has just a few counts. This may be a read error, as it is one base from a much larger clone. The rearrangement joins TRBV7-9 to TRBJ2-1, with 7 bases fitting TRBD1. The CDR3 has 14 residues. Germline V gene data show CDR1 as SEHNR and CDR2 as FQNEAQ (reference sequence). The ends lost 3 bases at V and 13 bases at J; junction bases unmatched: 12. The CDR3 protein is CASSLTGIGETQFF. Written as DNA, the CDR3 is TGTGCCAGCAGCTTGACAGGGATCGGAGAGACCCAGTTCTTC.

As for this clonotype: At one end the junction does not follow the germline gene, possibly because of a read error. This chain uses TRBV7-3 with TRBJ1-2; D is undetermined. Germline lookup yields CDR1 SGHTA and CDR2 FQGTGA. The CDR3 contains 13 residues. CDR3 DNA: TGTGCCGGCAGCTTAGACTCTAACTATTGCTACACCTTC. As protein: CAGSLDSNYCYTF.

At least ten counts were recorded for this clonotype. Germline is not matched at one junction end, which may reflect a read error. The chain uses TRBV7-7 and TRBJ2-3; D unresolved. CDR3 size: 14 residues. Germline V CDR1 and CDR2: SSHAT, FNYEAQ (reference sequence). The chain's CDR3 is CASSLDSTQDTQYF. CDR3 bases: TGTGCTAGCAGCTTAGACTCCACACAGGATACGCAGTATTTT.

This chain joins TRBV7-2 and TRBJ1-2, with D unclear. The CDR3 is made up of 13 amino acids. Germline-derived CDR1 and CDR2 are SGHTA and FQGNSA. The V gene lost 5 bases and the J gene lost 4 bases, with 11 bases spanning the gap. The CDR3 coding sequence is TGTGCCAGCAGCCAACTGGCAGGCTATGGCTACACCTTC. Translating gives CASSQLAGYGYTF. The whole variable domain, filled in from reference TRBV7-2 and TRBJ1-2, reads GAGVSQSPSNKVTEKGKDVELRCDPISGHTALYWYRQSLGQGLEFLIYFQGNSAPDKSGLPSDRFSAERTGGSVSTLTIQRTQQEDSAVYLCASSQLAGYGYTFGSGTRLTVV.

This chain links TRBV5-1 with TRBJ1-6; 7 bases agree with TRBD1. The CDR3 extends over 14 amino acids. V shed 4 bases and J 10 bases; nucleotides not matched to a gene: 8. CDR1 SGHRS and CDR2 YFSETQ come from the germline V gene. The CDR3 is CASSIGQVRSPLHF. CDR3 bases: TGCGCCAGCAGCATCGGACAGGTCCGATCACCCCTCCACTTT.

This chain uses TRBV6-2 or TRBV6-3 with TRBJ2-2; 12 bases map to TRBD2. Germline V gene sequence: CDR1 MNHEY, CDR2 SVGEGT. This CDR3 has 16 amino acids. The junction had 6 bases not matched to a gene; V was cut back by 6 bases and J by 4 bases. The CDR3 sequence: CASRDPSGGGTGELFF. CDR3 coding DNA: TGTGCCAGCAGGGACCCTAGCGGGGGGGGCACCGGGGAGCTGTTTTTT.

This clonotype was seen a handful of times. J is TRBJ2-1 and V is TRBV28, with D perhaps matching TRBD1 or TRBD2 (5 bases each). Trimming removed 8 bases at V and 10 bases at J, with 21 bases between. This CDR3 is built from 14 residues. CDR1 is MDHEN and CDR2 is SYDVKM in the germline V gene. The CDR3 DNA reads TGTGCCAGCCAATCCGGGACGTTCGAGGGGGAGCAGTTCTTC. Translating gives CASQSGTFEGEQFF.

At least ten counts were recorded for this clonotype. The genes are TRBV7-2 and TRBJ2-7, with D possibly being TRBD1 (5 bases). This CDR3 is built from 15 residues. CDR1 is SGHTA and CDR2 is FQGNSA in the germline V gene. The V and J ends lost 1 base and 4 bases respectively, with 14 bases between them. In DNA form, the CDR3 reads TGTGCCAGCAGCTTAGTACTCAGGGTAGGATACGAGCAGTACTTC. Amino acids: CASSLVLRVGYEQYF.

The chain recombines TRBV5-1 with TRBJ2-1, with D possibly TRBD1 on 6 matching bases. CDR1 is SGHRS, CDR2 YFSETQ, per germline. The V and J ends lost 8 bases and 7 bases respectively, with 22 bases between them. The CDR3 extends over 15 amino acids. The CDR3 DNA follows: TGCGCCAGTTTCAAACAGGGAAATCGTGGAAATGAGCAGTTCTTC. This gives the protein CASFKQGNRGNEQFF.

This clonotype has only a few counts. A clone one base away is much larger, so this may be a read error. The chain combines TRBV3-1 with TRBJ2-5; 9 bases map to TRBD2. The germline V gene encodes CDR1 LGHDT and CDR2 YNNKEL (reference sequence). The CDR3 spans 13 residues. The ends lost 6 bases at V and 11 bases at J; junction bases unmatched: 10. Written as DNA, the CDR3 is TGTGCCAGCAGGGCGGGGGGGCTCAATGAGCAGTACTTC. Protein: CASRAGGLNEQYF.

The chain combines TRBV5-5 with TRBJ2-2; TRBD2 might be the D (6 bases). The V and J ends lost 4 bases and 5 bases respectively, with 12 bases between them. Germline V lookup: CDR1 SGHKS, CDR2 YYEKEE (reference sequence). This CDR3 contains 14 residues. The CDR3 nucleotides read TGTGCCAGCAGCCAAGGACGGGGGACCGGGGAGCTGTTTTTT. Its translation: CASSQGRGTGELFF.

A remark on this clonotype: A read error is possible here, since a much larger clone lies one base away. This rearrangement joins TRBV11-3 to TRBJ2-7; no firm D call. The J call may not be correct, given that the DNA end is closer to TRBJ2-1. There are 14 residues in the CDR3. Germline-derived CDR1 and CDR2 are SGHNT and YENEEA. The CDR3 loop is CASSLHSSSYEQFF. The CDR3 nucleotides are TGTGCCAGCAGCTTACATTCAAGCTCCTACGAGCAGTTCTTC.

This clonotype was detected ten times or more. This chain joins TRBV20-1 and TRBJ2-3; tentatively, D is TRBD2 (7 bases). Germline CDR1 is DFQATT and CDR2 is SNEGSKA (reference sequence). This CDR3 contains 16 residues. Trimming left V 0 bases short and J 2 bases short, with 15 bases between. CDR3 nucleotides: TGCAGTGCTAGAGATAGTGGGGGGGGCGTCACAGATACGCAGTATTTT. It yields the protein CSARDSGGGVTDTQYF.

CDR3 bases: TGCAGCGGCAGCGGGGCGGGATATGGCTACACCTTC. This encodes CSGSGAGYGYTF. The chain links TRBV20-1 to TRBJ1-2; D is perhaps TRBD1 (5 bases). Germline lookup yields CDR1 DFQATT and CDR2 SNEGSKA (reference sequence). CDR3 size: 12 residues.

This clonotype came up many times. The chain couples TRBV5-1 to TRBJ2-4; TRBD1 is a possible D gene (6 bases). Germline values: CDR1 SGHRS, CDR2 YFSETQ. The CDR3 consists of 16 residues. V was clipped by 4 bases and J by 0 bases, with 14 bases between them. The chain's CDR3 is CASSPNPGEAKNIQYF. The CDR3 DNA sequence: TGCGCCAGCAGCCCCAACCCAGGGGAAGCCAAAAACATTCAGTACTTC.

This chain uses TRBV6-1 with TRBJ1-1; no definite D call. The V gene's germline CDR1 is MNHNS and CDR2 SASEGT. CDR3 length: 16 residues. Trimming took off 2 bases at V and 5 bases at J, with 18 bases between the two ends. CDR3 residues: CASSEIWAGRRTEAFF. The CDR3, as DNA: TGTGCCAGCAGTGAAATTTGGGCAGGCCGTCGAACTGAAGCTTTCTTT.

This clonotype has at least ten counts. The V and J genes are TRBV28 and TRBJ1-2; D not resolved. V was shortened by 6 bases and J by 1 base, with 6 bases between the two germline ends. Germline CDR1 reads MDHEN; CDR2 reads SYDVKM. The CDR3 totals 12 residues. The CDR3 loop is CASRALNYGYTF. The CDR3 coding sequence is TGTGCCAGCAGAGCTCTTAACTATGGCTACACCTTC.

Turning to this clonotype: With a much larger clone just one base away, this may be a read error. The chain is built from TRBV20-1 and TRBJ1-4, with a tentative D call TRBD1 (5 bases). The germline V gene encodes CDR1 DFQATT and CDR2 SNEGSKA (reference sequence). This CDR3 is 14 amino acids long. V was shortened by 3 bases and J by 4 bases, with 12 bases between the two germline ends. The CDR3 coding sequence is TGCAGTGCTAGGTCCGGGACCTTTAATGAAAAACTGTTTTTT. Translating it yields CSARSGTFNEKLFF.

This clonotype was found a few times. The CDR3 is CASSTRTGRGYTF. In nucleotides, the CDR3 is TGTGCCAGCAGTACCCGGACAGGCCGAGGCTACACCTTC. The chain links TRBV27 to TRBJ1-2; the match to TRBD1 covers 7 bases. In germline, CDR1 is MNHEY, CDR2 SMNVEV (reference sequence). J gave up 8 bases and V 5 bases, and 8 bases lay outside the gene matches. CDR3 length: 13 residues.

In regard to this clonotype: The junction shows a germline mismatch at one end, possibly a read error. The rearrangement links TRBV28 to TRBJ2-3; 7 nucleotides align to TRBD1. The CDR3 extends over 16 amino acids. Germline CDR1 is MDHEN and CDR2 is SYDVKM. DNA for the CDR3: TGTGCCAGCCCTCACCCACAGGGGATGGGCACAGATACGCTGTATTTT. Its protein is CASPHPQGMGTDTLYF.